This is a list of T cell receptor beta chains from one sample in a study of cytomegalovirus exposure and HLA in healthy donors. Assay: immunoSEQ multiplex PCR; the TCRdb copy retains only in-frame clones and omits some. The clone table shows approximately 100,000 clones, with the ten largest holding approximately 3.7%. Sequencing was performed on PBMCs. These receptors were collected from a man aged 40-50 years in good health and CMV-seronegative. CDR3s include the opening cysteine and the closing phenylalanine or tryptophan. The D gene is left open where the match is weak.

len,v_gene,j_gene,d_gene,CDR3nt,CDR3aa
13,TRBV5-1,TRBJ2-5,.,TGCGCCAGCAGTTGGACTACCAAAGAGACCCAGTACTTC,CASSWTTKETQYF
16,TRBV10-3,TRBJ1-1,TRBD1,TGTGCCATCAGTGAGCCCGGGACAGGTTTCGGGACTGAAGCTTTCTTT,CAISEPGTGFGTEAFF
11,TRBV30,TRBJ2-7,TRBD1,TGTGCCTTTGACAGGGACGACGAGCAGTACTTC,CAFDRDDEQYF
13,TRBV5-6,TRBJ2-5,TRBD1,TGTGCCAGCAGCCTGGACAGGGGAGAGACCCAGTACTTC,CASSLDRGETQYF
16,TRBV19,TRBJ1-1,.,TGTGCCAGTAGTATCGGGCTAGGAGGGCTGGGCACTGAAGCTTTCTTT,CASSIGLGGLGTEAFF
14,TRBV5-1,TRBJ2-7,.,TGCGCCAGCAGCGCAGACAGCCTCTCCTACGAGCAGTACTTC,CASSADSLSYEQYF
16,TRBV9,TRBJ2-1,.,TGTGCCAGCAGCCCTCCGGGGTCGAGCTCCTACAATGAGCAGTTCTTC,CASSPPGSSSYNEQFF
20,TRBV4-2,TRBJ2-6,.,TGTGCCAGCAGCCCTAATACTCCGGGCAGCGGAAGCTCTGGGGCCAACGTCCTGACTTTC,CASSPNTPGSGSSGANVLTF
15,TRBV6-5,TRBJ2-1,TRBD2,TGTGCCAGCACCCCGTCCGTCGGGAGGGCCAATGAGCAGTTCTTC,CASTPSVGRANEQFF
15,TRBV28,TRBJ2-3,TRBD2,TGTGCCAGCCTCCTAGCGGGAGGGAGCACAGATACGCAGTATTTT,CASLLAGGSTDTQYF
15,TRBV6-5,TRBJ1-1,TRBD1,TGTGCCAGCAGGGCTACAGGGGGCATGAACACTGAAGCTTTCTTT,CASRATGGMNTEAFF
15,TRBV7-2,TRBJ1-2,.,TGTGCCAGCAGCTCGTCGTGGACAGCTAACTATGGCTACACCTTC,CASSSSWTANYGYTF
14,TRBV27,TRBJ2-1,.,TGTGCCAGCAGTTTGGCAGGCTCCTACAATGAGCAGTTCTTC,CASSLAGSYNEQFF
16,TRBV10-2,TRBJ1-2,TRBD1,TGCGCCAGCAGAGCCGGGACAGGGGAAGCTAACTATGGCTACACCTTC,CASRAGTGEANYGYTF
14,TRBV18,TRBJ1-1,.,TGTGCCAGCTCACCACGGGGGGGCGACGCTGAAGCTTTCTTT,CASSPRGGDAEAFF
17,TRBV11-2,TRBJ2-2,TRBD2,TGTGCCAGCAGCTTAGGCGCCGGACTAGCGGGAGCGGGGGAGCTGTTTTTT,CASSLGAGLAGAGELFF
13,TRBV29-1,TRBJ1-4,.,TGCAGCGTCGGGGGGGGGACTAATGAAAAACTGTTTTTT,CSVGGGTNEKLFF
12,TRBV28,TRBJ1-6,.,TGTGCCAGCACTACACAGGGACCACCCCTCCACTTT,CASTTQGPPLHF
15,TRBV18,TRBJ2-7,TRBD2,TGTGCCAGCTCACCAGCTAGCGGGGACTCCTACGAGCAGTACTTC,CASSPASGDSYEQYF